Following are 7 T cell receptor beta chains from one sample sequenced in a study of early T cells in non-severe SARS-CoV-2 infection. A single record per CDR3 protein comes from TCRdb applying MiXCR to the 5' RACE reads. The table lists about 71,000 distinct CDR3 sequences, roughly an eighth of them singletons. Source material: whole blood. Source of these receptors: an adult who was a healthcare worker with PCR-confirmed SARS-CoV-2 infection or an uninfected control (not recorded which).

The genes are TRBV7-8 and TRBJ2-7; D is undetermined. Trimming removed 5 bases from V and 6 bases from J, with 11 bases in between. The germline V gene has CDR1 SGHVS and CDR2 FQNEAQ. The CDR3 is 12 amino acids. CDR3 in amino acids: CASSLRLGEQYF. Here the CDR3 DNA reads TGTGCCAGCAGCCTACGATTAGGCGAGCAGTACTTC.

This clonotype occurred a few times. This chain joins TRBV28 and TRBJ1-1; D is ambiguous. This CDR3 spans 14 amino acids. Trimming cost V 3 bases and J 3 bases, with 11 bases left between them. The germline V gene has CDR1 MDHEN and CDR2 SYDVKM. The CDR3 region has the DNA TGTGCCAGCAGTTTGCCCCCCGCGGACACTGAAGCTTTCTTT. Protein: CASSLPPADTEAFF.

This clonotype was detected only a few times. The J gene is TRBJ1-5, the V gene TRBV20-1; TRBD1 might be the D (6 bases). Between the trimmed V and J ends, which lost 6 bases and 4 bases, there was a span of 10 bases. There are 12 residues in the CDR3. Per germline, CDR1 DFQATT and CDR2 SNEGSKA (reference sequence). CDR3 nucleotides: TGCAGTGCGGGAGGGGGAAATCAGCCCCAGCATTTT. Translating gives CSAGGGNQPQHF.

This chain connects TRBV14 to TRBJ2-1, with 8 nucleotides matching TRBD1. Germline V gene sequence: CDR1 SGHDN, CDR2 FVKESK. The junction had 8 bases not matched to a gene; V was cut back by 3 bases and J by 1 base. The CDR3 runs to 17 residues. CDR3 in amino acids: CASSQYSGTGSYNEQFF. In DNA form, the CDR3 reads TGTGCCAGCAGCCAGTATTCCGGGACAGGTTCCTACAATGAGCAGTTCTTC.

The chain joins TRBV28 to TRBJ2-5; D not certain. V was cut by 4 bases and J by 4 bases, with 16 bases left in between. The CDR3 length is 15 residues. The germline V gene encodes CDR1 MDHEN and CDR2 SYDVKM. CDR3 in DNA: TGTGCCAGCAGTTCTGGTTTGGTTGTAGGAGAGACCCAGTACTTC. Its translation: CASSSGLVVGETQYF.

This clonotype has more than one count but fewer than ten. This sequence joins TRBV7-8 and TRBJ2-7; D remains ambiguous. This CDR3 region has 15 residues. Germline CDR1 is SGHVS and CDR2 is FQNEAQ. The V and J ends lost 1 base and 1 base respectively, with 11 bases between them. The CDR3 sequence is CASSLEAAESYEQYF. The DNA of the CDR3 is TGTGCCAGCAGCTTAGAAGCAGCTGAATCCTACGAGCAGTACTTC.

This clonotype was recorded many times. The rearrangement uses TRBV7-2 and TRBJ2-5; D unresolved. Trimming left V 1 base short and J 10 bases short, with 10 bases between. The V gene's germline CDR1 is SGHTA and CDR2 FQGNSA. The CDR3 totals 12 residues. CDR3 DNA: TGTGCCAGCAGCTTAGGGCCCCGTGACCAGTACTTC. This sequence encodes CASSLGPRDQYF.